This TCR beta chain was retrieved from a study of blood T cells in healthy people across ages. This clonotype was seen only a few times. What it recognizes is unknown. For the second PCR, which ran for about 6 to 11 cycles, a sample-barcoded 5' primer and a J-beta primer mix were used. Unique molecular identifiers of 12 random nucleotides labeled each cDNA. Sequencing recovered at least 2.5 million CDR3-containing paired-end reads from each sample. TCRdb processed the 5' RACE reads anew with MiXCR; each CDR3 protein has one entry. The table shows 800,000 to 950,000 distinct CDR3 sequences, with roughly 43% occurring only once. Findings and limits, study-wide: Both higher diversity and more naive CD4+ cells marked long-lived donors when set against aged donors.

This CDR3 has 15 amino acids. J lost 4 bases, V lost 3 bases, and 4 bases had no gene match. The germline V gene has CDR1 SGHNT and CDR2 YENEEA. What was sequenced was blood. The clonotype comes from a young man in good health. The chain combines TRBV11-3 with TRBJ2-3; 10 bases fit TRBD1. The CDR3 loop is CASSFRQGASDTQYF. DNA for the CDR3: TGTGCCAGCAGCTTTCGACAGGGGGCTTCAGATACGCAGTATTTT. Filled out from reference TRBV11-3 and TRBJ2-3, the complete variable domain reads EAGVVQSPRYKIIEKKQPVAFWCNPISGHNTLYWYLQNLGQGPELLIRYENEEAVDDSQLPKDRFSAERLKGVDSTLKIQPAELGDSAVYLCASSFRQGASDTQYFGPGTRLTVL.